One and the same sample provided the 6 T cell receptor beta chains below, sequenced in a study of T cells in Graves' hyperthyroidism and ophthalmopathy. Template material for amplifying TCR beta CDR3 regions consisted of RNA transcripts. Using the HTBI primer set, a first-round RT-PCR was run on the TCR CDR3. TCRdb fed the multiplex PCR reads into MiXCR, producing one record per CDR3 protein. The sample yields 500,000 to 600,000 distinct CDR3 sequences, around 20% seen once. The material sequenced was blood. Every receptor here comes from a man aged 40-50 years with Graves' ophthalmopathy.

This clonotype was detected a few times. The rearrangement uses TRBV20-1 and TRBJ2-6; D is ambiguous. The CDR3 loop spans 15 amino acids. V lost 0 bases and J 4 bases, leaving 10 bases between the germline ends. In germline, CDR1 is DFQATT, CDR2 SNEGSKA (reference sequence). CDR3 region: CSARDRAAGANVLTF. CDR3 sequence (DNA): TGCAGTGCTAGAGATAGGGCCGCCGGGGCCAACGTCCTGACTTTC.

The chain carries TRBV9 and TRBJ2-1; TRBD2 might be the D (6 bases). The germline gives CDR1 SGDLS, CDR2 YYNGEE. The CDR3 spans 15 residues. Trimming pared 0 bases from V and 9 bases from J, leaving 16 bases between. The CDR3 DNA sequence: TGTGCCAGCAGCGTAGGGGCGGGGAGCCCCCGTGAGCAGTTCTTC. This translates into CASSVGAGSPREQFF.

The genes are TRBV5-1 and TRBJ1-6; D gene ambiguous. The germline V gene encodes CDR1 SGHRS and CDR2 YFSETQ. The CDR3 sequence is 14 residues long. V was clipped by 0 bases and J by 14 bases, with 15 bases between them. CDR3 in DNA: TGCGCCAGCAGCTTGGAAACGGTCACTGGGGCCCTCCACTTT. Residues: CASSLETVTGALHF.

The chain employs TRBV7-9 and TRBJ1-3; TRBD1 matches at 11 bases. This CDR3 spans 16 amino acids. Per germline, CDR1 SEHNR and CDR2 FQNEAQ (reference sequence). Losses at the gene ends were 3 bases for V and 2 bases for J; bases not matched to a gene: 3. Here the CDR3 reads CASSFGTGGTGNTIYF. The CDR3 nucleotides read TGTGCCAGCAGCTTCGGGACAGGGGGGACTGGAAACACCATATATTTT.

This clonotype turned up a few times. The chain couples TRBV29-1 to TRBJ2-1; 8 bases agree with TRBD2. This CDR3 region has 13 residues. V trimming: 1 base; J trimming: 7 bases; junction bases outside the gene matches: 3. CDR1 is SQVTM and CDR2 is ANQGSEA in the germline V gene. CDR3 in DNA: TGCAGCGTTGAAGGGACTAGCATAAATGAGCAGTTCTTC. It translates to CSVEGTSINEQFF.

The chain links TRBV4-1 to TRBJ2-3; D unresolved. CDR1 is MGHRA, CDR2 YSYEKL, per germline. The CDR3 runs to 15 residues. Deletions cut 0 bases from V and 6 bases from J, with 13 bases between. CDR3 amino acids: CASSQEVGHEDTQYF. The CDR3 DNA is TGCGCCAGCAGCCAAGAGGTCGGCCACGAGGATACGCAGTATTTT.